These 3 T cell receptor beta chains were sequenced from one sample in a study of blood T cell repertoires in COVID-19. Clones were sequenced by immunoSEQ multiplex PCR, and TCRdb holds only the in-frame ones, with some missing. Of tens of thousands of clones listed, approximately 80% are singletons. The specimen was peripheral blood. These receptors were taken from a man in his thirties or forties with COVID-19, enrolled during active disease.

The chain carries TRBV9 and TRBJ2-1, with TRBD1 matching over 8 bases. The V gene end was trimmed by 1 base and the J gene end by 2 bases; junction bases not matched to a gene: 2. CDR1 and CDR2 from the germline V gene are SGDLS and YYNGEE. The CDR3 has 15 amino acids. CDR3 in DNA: TGTGCCAGCAGCGTATTACAGGGGGCCTACAATGAGCAGTTCTTC. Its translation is CASSVLQGAYNEQFF.

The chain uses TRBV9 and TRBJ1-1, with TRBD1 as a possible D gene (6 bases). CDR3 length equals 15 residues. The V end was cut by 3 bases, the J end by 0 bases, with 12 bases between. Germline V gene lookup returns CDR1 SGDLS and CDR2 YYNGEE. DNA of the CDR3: TGTGCCAGCAGCGGGGGGACACTCTTGAACACTGAAGCTTTCTTT. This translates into CASSGGTLLNTEAFF.

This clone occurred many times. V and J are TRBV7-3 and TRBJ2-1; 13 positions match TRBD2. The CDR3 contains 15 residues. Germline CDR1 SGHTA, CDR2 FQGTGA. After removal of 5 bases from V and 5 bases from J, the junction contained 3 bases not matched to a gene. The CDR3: CASSPGLAGNNEQFF. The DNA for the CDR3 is TGTGCCAGCAGCCCGGGACTAGCGGGAAACAATGAGCAGTTCTTC. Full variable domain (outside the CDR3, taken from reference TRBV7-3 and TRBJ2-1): GAGVSQTPSNKVTEKGKYVELRCDPISGHTALYWYRQSLGQGPEFLIYFQGTGAADDSGLPNDRFFAVRPEGSVSTLKIQRTERGDSAVYLCASSPGLAGNNEQFFGPGTRLTVL.